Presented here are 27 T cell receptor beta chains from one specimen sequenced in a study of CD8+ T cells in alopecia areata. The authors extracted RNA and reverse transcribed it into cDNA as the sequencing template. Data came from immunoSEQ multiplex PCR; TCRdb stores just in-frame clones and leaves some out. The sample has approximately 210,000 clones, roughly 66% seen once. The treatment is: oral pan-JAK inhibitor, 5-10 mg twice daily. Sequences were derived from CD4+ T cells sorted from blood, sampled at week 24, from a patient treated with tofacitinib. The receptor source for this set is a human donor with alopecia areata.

CDR3 sequence (DNA): TGTGCCAGCAGCTTAGTTCTAGCGGGGCCAACCGGGGAGCTGTTTTTT. As protein: CASSLVLAGPTGELFF. V and J are TRBV7-3 and TRBJ2-2; 9 bases map to TRBD2. The germline CDR1 and CDR2 sequences are SGHTA and FQGTGA. CDR3 length: 16 amino acids. With V trimmed by 2 bases and J by 5 bases, 6 bases remained unmatched.

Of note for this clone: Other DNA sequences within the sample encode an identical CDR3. CDR3 nucleotides: TGTGCCAGCAGCTTAGTGGGCACTGAAGCTTTCTTT. Translated, it gives CASSLVGTEAFF. The V gene is TRBV11-2, the J gene TRBJ1-1; D gene unclear. The germline CDR1 and CDR2 sequences are SGHAT and FQNNGV. V dropped 1 base and J dropped 4 bases, with 4 bases sitting between them. This CDR3 has 12 amino acids. Full variable domain (missing parts from reference TRBV11-2 and TRBJ1-1): EAGVAQSPRYKIIEKRQSVAFWCNPISGHATLYWYQQILGQGPKLLIQFQNNGVVDDSQLPKDRFSAERLKGVDSTLKIQPAKLEDSAVYLCASSLVGTEAFFGQGTRLTVV.

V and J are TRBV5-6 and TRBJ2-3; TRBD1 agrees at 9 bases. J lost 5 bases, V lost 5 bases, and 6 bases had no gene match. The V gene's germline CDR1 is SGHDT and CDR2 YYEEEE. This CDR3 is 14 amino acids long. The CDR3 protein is CASSRGQGRDTQYF. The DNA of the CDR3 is TGTGCCAGCAGTCGGGGACAGGGCAGAGATACGCAGTATTTT.

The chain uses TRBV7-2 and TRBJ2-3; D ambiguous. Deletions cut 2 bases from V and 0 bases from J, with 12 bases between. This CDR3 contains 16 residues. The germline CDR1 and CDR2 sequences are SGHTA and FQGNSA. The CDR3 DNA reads TGTGCCAGCAGCTTAACTGGACGGAGCAGCACAGATACGCAGTATTTT. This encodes CASSLTGRSSTDTQYF.

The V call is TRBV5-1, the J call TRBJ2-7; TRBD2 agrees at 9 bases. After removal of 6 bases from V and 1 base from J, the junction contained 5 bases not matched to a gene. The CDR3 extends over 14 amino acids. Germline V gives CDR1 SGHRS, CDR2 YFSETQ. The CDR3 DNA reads TGCGCCAGCACACGCGGGGGGGAGTCCTACGAGCAGTACTTC. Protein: CASTRGGESYEQYF.

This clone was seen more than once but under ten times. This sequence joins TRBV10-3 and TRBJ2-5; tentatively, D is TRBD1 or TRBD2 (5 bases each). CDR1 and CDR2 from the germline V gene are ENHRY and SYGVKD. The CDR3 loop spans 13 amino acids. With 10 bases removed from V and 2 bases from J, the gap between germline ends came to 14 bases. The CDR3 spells CATRGAQQETQYF. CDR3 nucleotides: TGTGCCACCCGGGGCGCCCAACAAGAGACCCAGTACTTC.

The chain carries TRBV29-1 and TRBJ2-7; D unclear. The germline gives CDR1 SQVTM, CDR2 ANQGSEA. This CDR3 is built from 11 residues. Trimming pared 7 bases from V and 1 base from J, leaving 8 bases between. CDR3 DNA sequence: TGCAGCGCCAAGGGTTCCTACGAGCAGTACTTC. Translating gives CSAKGSYEQYF.

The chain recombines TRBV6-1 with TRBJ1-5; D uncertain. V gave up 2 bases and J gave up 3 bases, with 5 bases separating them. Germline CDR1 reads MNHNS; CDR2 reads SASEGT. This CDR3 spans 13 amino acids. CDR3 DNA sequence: TGTGCCAGCAGTGAAACTTTCAATCAGCCCCAGCATTTT. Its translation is CASSETFNQPQHF.

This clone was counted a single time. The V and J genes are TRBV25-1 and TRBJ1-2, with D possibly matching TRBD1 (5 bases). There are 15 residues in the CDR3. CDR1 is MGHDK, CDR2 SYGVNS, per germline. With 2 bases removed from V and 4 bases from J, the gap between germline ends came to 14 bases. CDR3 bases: TGTGCCAGCAGTGAACCTCAGGGACGCGGCTATGGCTACACCTTC. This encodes CASSEPQGRGYGYTF.

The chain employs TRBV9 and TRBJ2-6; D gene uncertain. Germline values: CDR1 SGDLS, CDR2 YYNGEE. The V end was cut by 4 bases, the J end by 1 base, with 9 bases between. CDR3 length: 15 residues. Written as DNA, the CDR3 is TGTGCCAGCAGCCCCCATGGGTCTGGGGCCAACGTCCTGACTTTC. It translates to CASSPHGSGANVLTF.

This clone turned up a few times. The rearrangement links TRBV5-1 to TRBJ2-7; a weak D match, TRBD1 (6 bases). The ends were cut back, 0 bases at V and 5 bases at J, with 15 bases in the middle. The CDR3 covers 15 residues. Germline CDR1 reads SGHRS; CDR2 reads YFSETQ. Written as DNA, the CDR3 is TGCGCCAGCAGCTTGGACCAGGGGAGTAACGACGAGCAGTACTTC. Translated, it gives CASSLDQGSNDEQYF.

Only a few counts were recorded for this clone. CDR3 sequence (DNA): TGTGCCAGCAGCGACCCGACAGGGTCGGACTATGGCTACACCTTC. This gives the protein CASSDPTGSDYGYTF. This chain uses TRBV6-6 with TRBJ1-2; 7 nucleotides align to TRBD1. The CDR3 is 15 residues long. With 6 bases clipped from V and 3 bases from J, the junction kept 10 bases outside the gene matches. Germline V gene lookup returns CDR1 MNHNY and CDR2 SVGAGI (reference sequence).

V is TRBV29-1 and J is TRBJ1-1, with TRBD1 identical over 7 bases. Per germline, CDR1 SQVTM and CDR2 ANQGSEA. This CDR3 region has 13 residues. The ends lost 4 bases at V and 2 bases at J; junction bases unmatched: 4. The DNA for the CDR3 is TGCAGCGTTGTAGTAGGGGGCAACACTGAAGCTTTCTTT. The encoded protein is CSVVVGGNTEAFF. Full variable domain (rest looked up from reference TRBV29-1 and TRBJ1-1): SAVISQKPSRDICQRGTSLTIQCQVDSQVTMMFWYRQQPGQSLTLIATANQGSEATYESGFVIDKFPISRPNLTFSTLTVSNMSPEDSSIYLCSVVVGGNTEAFFGQGTRLTVV.

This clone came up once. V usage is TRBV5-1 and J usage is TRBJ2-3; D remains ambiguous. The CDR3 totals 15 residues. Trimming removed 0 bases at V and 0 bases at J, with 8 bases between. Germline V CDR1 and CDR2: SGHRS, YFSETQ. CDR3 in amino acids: CASSLAAASTDTQYF. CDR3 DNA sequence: TGCGCCAGCAGCTTGGCCGCCGCTAGCACAGATACGCAGTATTTT.

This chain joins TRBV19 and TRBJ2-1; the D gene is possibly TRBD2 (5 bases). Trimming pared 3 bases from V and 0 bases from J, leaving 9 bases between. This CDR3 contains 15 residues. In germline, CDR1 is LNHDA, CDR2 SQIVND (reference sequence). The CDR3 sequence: CASSIEGISYNEQFF. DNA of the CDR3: TGTGCCAGTAGTATCGAGGGTATCTCCTACAATGAGCAGTTCTTC. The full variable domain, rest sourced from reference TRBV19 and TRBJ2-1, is DGGITQSPKYLFRKEGQNVTLSCEQNLNHDAMYWYRQDPGQGLRLIYYSQIVNDFQKGDIAEGYSVSREKKESFPLTVTSAQKNPTAFYLCASSIEGISYNEQFFGPGTRLTVL.

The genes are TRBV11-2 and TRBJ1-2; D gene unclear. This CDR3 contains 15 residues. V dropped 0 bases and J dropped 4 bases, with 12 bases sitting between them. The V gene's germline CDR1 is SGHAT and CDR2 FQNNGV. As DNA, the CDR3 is TGTGCCAGCAGCTTAGATAGGCAGGCAACCTATGGCTACACCTTC. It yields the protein CASSLDRQATYGYTF.

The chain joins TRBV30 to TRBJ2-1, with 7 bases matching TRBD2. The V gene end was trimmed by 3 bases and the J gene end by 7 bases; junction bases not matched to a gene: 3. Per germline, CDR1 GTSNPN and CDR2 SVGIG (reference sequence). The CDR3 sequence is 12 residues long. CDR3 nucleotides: TGTGCCTGGAGAGGACTAGAAAATGAGCAGTTCTTC. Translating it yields CAWRGLENEQFF.

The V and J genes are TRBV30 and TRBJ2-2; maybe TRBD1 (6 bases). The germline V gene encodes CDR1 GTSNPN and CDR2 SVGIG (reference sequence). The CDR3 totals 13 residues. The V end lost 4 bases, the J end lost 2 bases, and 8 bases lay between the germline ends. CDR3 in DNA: TGTGCCTGGATACAGGGTAACACCGGGGAGCTGTTTTTT. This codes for CAWIQGNTGELFF.

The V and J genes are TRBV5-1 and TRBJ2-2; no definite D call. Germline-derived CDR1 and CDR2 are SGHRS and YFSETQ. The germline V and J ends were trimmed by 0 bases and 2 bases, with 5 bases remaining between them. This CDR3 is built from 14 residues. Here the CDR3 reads CASSLGANTGELFF. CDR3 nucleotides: TGCGCCAGCAGCTTGGGGGCAAACACCGGGGAGCTGTTTTTT.

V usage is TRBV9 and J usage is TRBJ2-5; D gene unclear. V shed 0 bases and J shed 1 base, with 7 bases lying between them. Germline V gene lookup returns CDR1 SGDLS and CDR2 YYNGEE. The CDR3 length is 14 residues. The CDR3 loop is CASSVAGVQETQYF. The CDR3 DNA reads TGTGCCAGCAGCGTAGCTGGGGTCCAAGAGACCCAGTACTTC.

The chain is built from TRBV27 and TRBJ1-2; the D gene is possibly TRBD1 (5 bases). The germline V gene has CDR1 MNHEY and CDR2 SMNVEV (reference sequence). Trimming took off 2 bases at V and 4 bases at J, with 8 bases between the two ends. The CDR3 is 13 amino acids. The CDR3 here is CASSLGRAYGYTF. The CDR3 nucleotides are TGTGCCAGCAGTTTAGGCAGGGCCTATGGCTACACCTTC.

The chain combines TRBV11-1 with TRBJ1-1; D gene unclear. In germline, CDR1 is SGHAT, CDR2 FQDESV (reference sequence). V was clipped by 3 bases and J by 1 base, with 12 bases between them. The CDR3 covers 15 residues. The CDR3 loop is CASSFRRGSNTEAFF. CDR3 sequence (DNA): TGTGCCAGCAGCTTTCGACGGGGATCGAACACTGAAGCTTTCTTT.

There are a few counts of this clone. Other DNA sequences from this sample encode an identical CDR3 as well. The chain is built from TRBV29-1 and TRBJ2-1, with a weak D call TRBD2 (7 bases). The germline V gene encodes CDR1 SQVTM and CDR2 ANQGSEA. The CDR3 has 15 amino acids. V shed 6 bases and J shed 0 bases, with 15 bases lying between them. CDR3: CSVSGGPSSYNEQFF. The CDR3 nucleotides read TGCAGCGTGTCCGGGGGGCCGAGCTCCTACAATGAGCAGTTCTTC.

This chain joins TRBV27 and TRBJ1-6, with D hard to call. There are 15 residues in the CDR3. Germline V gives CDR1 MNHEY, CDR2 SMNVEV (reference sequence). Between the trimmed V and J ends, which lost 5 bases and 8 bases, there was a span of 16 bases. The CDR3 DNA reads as TGTGCCAGCAGTACTTTCACGGACCCCTATTCACCCCTCCACTTT. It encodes CASSTFTDPYSPLHF.

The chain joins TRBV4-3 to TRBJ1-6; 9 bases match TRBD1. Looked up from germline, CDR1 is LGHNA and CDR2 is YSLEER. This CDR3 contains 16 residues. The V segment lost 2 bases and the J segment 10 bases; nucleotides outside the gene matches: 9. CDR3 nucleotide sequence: TGCGCCAGCAGCCAAAAGGACAGGGGAGTACGATCACCCCTCCACTTT. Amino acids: CASSQKDRGVRSPLHF.

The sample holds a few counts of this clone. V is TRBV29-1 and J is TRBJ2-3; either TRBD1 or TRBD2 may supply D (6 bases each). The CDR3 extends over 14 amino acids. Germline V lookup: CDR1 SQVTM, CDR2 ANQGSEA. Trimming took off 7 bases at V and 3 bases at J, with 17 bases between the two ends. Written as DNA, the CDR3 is TGCAGCGCGGGGGCGGGGATTGGGACAGATACGCAGTATTTT. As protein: CSAGAGIGTDTQYF.

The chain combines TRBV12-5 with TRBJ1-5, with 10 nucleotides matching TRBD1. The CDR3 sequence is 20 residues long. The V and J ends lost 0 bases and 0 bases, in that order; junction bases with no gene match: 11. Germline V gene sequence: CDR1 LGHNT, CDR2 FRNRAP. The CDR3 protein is CASGLVNFRDRGVSNQPQHF. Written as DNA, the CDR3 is TGTGCTAGTGGTTTGGTAAACTTCCGGGACAGGGGAGTTAGCAATCAGCCCCAGCATTTT.